The 26 T cell receptor beta chains below were found in one sample sequenced in a study of cytomegalovirus exposure and HLA in healthy donors. The PCR ran on 60 Vbeta and 13 Jbeta primers. Libraries were prepared by immunoSEQ multiplex PCR; TCRdb keeps only in-frame clonotypes and omits some of them. The sample comprises more than 110,000 clones, roughly 80% of which are singletons, and less than 1.5% rests with the top ten. The sequenced material came from PBMCs. The receptors derive from a female donor in good health and CMV-seronegative.

J is TRBJ2-3 and V is TRBV2; 9 bases align to TRBD1. This CDR3 is built from 15 residues. From germline, CDR1 is SNHLY and CDR2 FYNNEI. Germline trimming cut 9 bases from V and 4 bases from J; bases unmatched to any gene: 11. The CDR3 coding sequence is TGTGCCAGTAGGGTTATGGACAGGGGTTCAGATACGCAGTATTTT. This sequence encodes CASRVMDRGSDTQYF.

The J gene is TRBJ2-1, the V gene TRBV5-1; 9 positions match TRBD2. The V gene's germline CDR1 is SGHRS and CDR2 YFSETQ. After removal of 0 bases from V and 7 bases from J, the junction contained 8 bases not matched to a gene. This CDR3 comprises 16 residues. This CDR3 reads CASSLAGLASGNEQFF. DNA of the CDR3: TGCGCCAGCAGCTTGGCCGGACTAGCGAGCGGGAATGAGCAGTTCTTC.

The gene calls are TRBV30 and TRBJ2-5; 12 bases line up with TRBD2. V was clipped by 2 bases and J by 5 bases; unmatched bases: 12. Germline V CDR1 and CDR2: GTSNPN, SVGIG (reference sequence). This CDR3 has 17 amino acids. As DNA, the CDR3 is TGTGCCTGGAGTTTGAGACTAGCGGGAGTTGTCTTTGAGACCCAGTACTTC. It yields the protein CAWSLRLAGVVFETQYF.

The V gene is TRBV28, the J gene TRBJ2-7, with D unresolved. This CDR3 is 13 amino acids long. The germline V and J ends were trimmed by 5 bases and 2 bases, with 10 bases remaining between them. Germline CDR1 reads MDHEN; CDR2 reads SYDVKM. CDR3 in amino acids: CASSPGFTYEQYF. DNA for the CDR3: TGTGCCAGCAGTCCAGGATTTACCTACGAGCAGTACTTC.

The chain recombines TRBV6-5 with TRBJ2-7; 8 bases match TRBD1. The CDR3 has 15 amino acids. Germline CDR1 and CDR2: MNHEY and SVGAGI. The junction had 9 bases not matched to a gene; V was cut back by 5 bases and J by 3 bases. CDR3 sequence: CASSPDRGRGYEQYF. The CDR3 nucleotides are TGTGCCAGCAGTCCCGACAGGGGACGGGGCTACGAGCAGTACTTC.

The table lists this clone with a count of one. This chain links TRBV5-1 with TRBJ1-2; TRBD1 agrees at 11 bases. The germline V gene has CDR1 SGHRS and CDR2 YFSETQ. The CDR3 is 14 residues long. V lost 4 bases to trimming and J lost 3 bases; unmatched junction nucleotides: 2. CDR3 sequence: CASSRTGGDYGYTF. For the CDR3, the DNA is TGCGCCAGCAGCAGGACAGGGGGCGACTATGGCTACACCTTC.

The chain is built from TRBV29-1 and TRBJ2-7, with D perhaps TRBD2 (6 bases). V lost 5 bases to trimming and J lost 3 bases, with 17 bases between them. This CDR3 has 14 amino acids. Germline values: CDR1 SQVTM, CDR2 ANQGSEA. In DNA, the CDR3 is TGCAGCGTTTCACCGCGGGGCGTAGACTACGAGCAGTACTTC. Protein sequence: CSVSPRGVDYEQYF.

The J gene is TRBJ2-5, the V gene TRBV5-1; 13 bases match TRBD2. The CDR3 is 15 residues long. Germline V gene lookup returns CDR1 SGHRS and CDR2 YFSETQ. The J segment lost 4 bases and the V segment lost 4 bases, leaving 4 bases of the junction unmatched. Written as DNA, the CDR3 is TGCGCCAGCAGCGCCACTAGCGGGAGGGGAGAGACCCAGTACTTC. Translation: CASSATSGRGETQYF.

J is TRBJ2-7 and V is TRBV6-1; 13 bases are a match to TRBD2. The CDR3 consists of 16 residues. V was clipped by 2 bases and J by 6 bases; unmatched bases: 7. From germline, CDR1 is MNHNS and CDR2 SASEGT. CDR3 sequence: CASSETPGLAGIEQYF. As DNA, the CDR3 is TGTGCCAGCAGTGAAACACCGGGACTAGCGGGGATCGAGCAGTACTTC.

The table lists this clone with a count of one. The chain links TRBV7-9 to TRBJ1-5; tentative D call: TRBD1 (6 bases). The germline V and J ends were trimmed by 4 bases and 4 bases, with 11 bases remaining between them. The CDR3 is 14 residues long. The germline V gene encodes CDR1 SEHNR and CDR2 FQNEAQ (reference sequence). The CDR3 loop reads CASSSRQVNQPQHF. The CDR3 nucleotides read TGTGCCAGCAGCTCCCGACAGGTTAATCAGCCCCAGCATTTT.

This clone was picked up one time. The gene calls are TRBV28 and TRBJ2-7; D unresolved. The CDR3 is made up of 13 amino acids. V was trimmed by 6 bases and J by 6 bases, leaving 15 bases between them. Germline assignment: CDR1 MDHEN and CDR2 SYDVKM. CDR3 sequence (DNA): TGTGCCAGCAGCCGGGTCGGGTCGGGCGAGCAGTACTTC. It yields the protein CASSRVGSGEQYF.

The CDR3 region is CATSRDRQGLVETQYF. For the CDR3, the DNA is TGTGCCACCAGCAGAGATAGGCAGGGGTTGGTAGAGACCCAGTACTTC. The rearrangement links TRBV15 to TRBJ2-5; D possibly corresponds to TRBD1 (6 bases). Germline V gene sequence: CDR1 LNHNV, CDR2 YYDKDF (reference sequence). V dropped 0 bases and J dropped 4 bases, with 15 bases sitting between them. The CDR3 is 16 amino acids.

The chain is built from TRBV13 and TRBJ1-1, with a weak D call TRBD1 (6 bases). CDR1 PRHDT and CDR2 FYEKMQ come from the germline V gene (reference sequence). The length of the CDR3 is 14 residues. The V gene lost 5 bases and the J gene lost 8 bases, with 18 bases spanning the gap. Written as DNA, the CDR3 is TGTGCCAGCAGCCATCGGGGGGGGGCTCCAGAAGCTTTCTTT. Amino acids: CASSHRGGAPEAFF.

The chain links TRBV7-2 to TRBJ2-2; a weak D match, TRBD2 (5 bases). This CDR3 is 14 amino acids long. Germline loops: CDR1 SGHTA, CDR2 FQGNSA. Between the trimmed V and J ends, which lost 1 base and 7 bases, there was a span of 10 bases. As DNA, the CDR3 is TGTGCCAGCAGCTTAGGAGGGTTCGGCGGGGAGCTGTTTTTT. Translated, it gives CASSLGGFGGELFF.

The chain has TRBV28 and TRBJ1-3, with 7 bases matching TRBD1. V was pared by 3 bases and J by 4 bases, with 6 bases of the junction left unmatched. Germline V lookup: CDR1 MDHEN, CDR2 SYDVKM. This CDR3 is built from 15 residues. CDR3 in amino acids: CASSLGQFLGNTIYF. CDR3 nucleotide sequence: TGTGCCAGCAGTTTGGGACAGTTTTTAGGAAACACCATATATTTT.

This clone was recorded a few times. The chain carries TRBV13 and TRBJ2-1; possible D gene TRBD2, 6 bases. V shed 5 bases and J shed 8 bases, with 16 bases lying between them. Germline CDR1 is PRHDT and CDR2 is FYEKMQ (reference sequence). This CDR3 has 14 residues. CDR3 region: CASSKWTGEDEQFF. In nucleotides, the CDR3 is TGTGCCAGCAGCAAATGGACGGGAGAGGATGAGCAGTTCTTC.

V and J are TRBV28 and TRBJ2-7, with 8 bases fitting TRBD1. Losses at the gene ends were 4 bases for V and 1 base for J; bases not matched to a gene: 6. Germline values: CDR1 MDHEN, CDR2 SYDVKM. CDR3 length: 15 amino acids. The CDR3 sequence: CASSSGQGLSYEQYF. The CDR3 DNA sequence: TGTGCCAGCAGTTCCGGACAGGGATTGTCCTACGAGCAGTACTTC.

This chain uses TRBV5-4 with TRBJ1-2; perhaps TRBD1 as D (5 bases). The germline V gene encodes CDR1 SGHNT and CDR2 YYREEE (reference sequence). CDR3 length: 14 residues. Trimming took off 8 bases at V and 2 bases at J, with 16 bases between the two ends. The CDR3 DNA follows: TGTGCCAGTATCTCAGCGGGGCAGAACTATGGCTACACCTTC. Its translation is CASISAGQNYGYTF.

This chain connects TRBV5-1 to TRBJ2-1; D is perhaps TRBD2 (6 bases). V was clipped by 0 bases and J by 7 bases, with 14 bases between them. The CDR3 length is 15 residues. CDR1 is SGHRS, CDR2 YFSETQ, per germline. CDR3 DNA sequence: TGCGCCAGCAGCTTGGCTCCGGGAGCCCGAAATGAGCAGTTCTTC. This gives the protein CASSLAPGARNEQFF.

The rearrangement links TRBV7-2 to TRBJ2-7; D is uncertain. Deletions cut 3 bases from V and 4 bases from J, with 10 bases between. CDR1 is SGHTA, CDR2 FQGNSA, per germline. The CDR3 is 13 amino acids. In DNA, the CDR3 is TGTGCCAGCAGCTTGCCTAGTGGTTACGAGCAGTACTTC. This codes for CASSLPSGYEQYF.

The chain joins TRBV5-5 to TRBJ1-5; D gene ambiguous. Germline V gene lookup returns CDR1 SGHKS and CDR2 YYEKEE (reference sequence). This CDR3 comprises 14 residues. The V gene lost 3 bases and the J gene lost 7 bases, with 14 bases spanning the gap. The CDR3 loop is CASSWSEGRQPQHF. DNA of the CDR3: TGTGCCAGCAGCTGGAGTGAGGGCAGGCAGCCCCAGCATTTT. Supplemented by reference TRBV5-5 and TRBJ1-5, the full variable domain reads DAGVTQSPTHLIKTRGQQVTLRCSPISGHKSVSWYQQVLGQGPQFIFQYYEKEERGRGNFPDRFSARQFPNYSSELNVNALLLGDSALYLCASSWSEGRQPQHFGDGTRLSIL.

Regarding this clone: Its ends do not fully match the called genes, so a read error is possible. The chain is built from TRBV7-7 and TRBJ2-4, with 10 bases identical to TRBD2. The CDR3 covers 21 residues. The germline V gene encodes CDR1 SSHAT and CDR2 FNYEAQ (reference sequence). The CDR3 protein is CASSLLAELAGLDLAKNIQYF. CDR3 nucleotide sequence: TGTGCTAGCAGCTTATTAGCCGAACTAGCGGGACTCGATCTAGCCAAAAACATTCAGTACTTC. Combining the CDR3 with reference TRBV7-7 and TRBJ2-4 gives the whole variable domain GAGVSQSPRYKVTKRGQDVTLRCDPISSHATLYWYQQALGQGPEFLTYFNYEAQPDKSGLPSDRFSAERPEGSISTLTIQRTEQRDSAMYRCASSLLAELAGLDLAKNIQYFGAGTRLSVL.

This clone was counted a few times. The chain recombines TRBV28 with TRBJ2-1, with 7 bases that match TRBD2. The CDR3 length is 15 residues. The V gene end was trimmed by 3 bases and the J gene end by 7 bases; junction bases not matched to a gene: 9. Germline V lookup: CDR1 MDHEN, CDR2 SYDVKM. CDR3 region: CASSFRRTSRNEQFF. Written as DNA, the CDR3 is TGTGCCAGCAGTTTCCGAAGGACTAGTCGTAATGAGCAGTTCTTC.

The genes are TRBV2 and TRBJ1-5, with D perhaps matching TRBD1 (5 bases). This CDR3 contains 15 residues. Germline CDR1 and CDR2: SNHLY and FYNNEI. V dropped 8 bases and J dropped 0 bases, with 14 bases sitting between them. In DNA, the CDR3 is TGTGCCAGCGGGAGGAGGGGATATAGCAATCAGCCCCAGCATTTT. Translation gives CASGRRGYSNQPQHF.

This chain connects TRBV7-6 to TRBJ2-3; 7 bases fit TRBD2. Germline CDR1 is SGHVS and CDR2 is FNYEAQ. This CDR3 region has 18 residues. Losses at the gene ends were 5 bases for V and 5 bases for J; bases not matched to a gene: 19. CDR3 nucleotide sequence: TGTGCCAGCAGCCCCCCGTTCGCGGGAGAGGGAGGCATAGATACGCAGTATTTT. Protein product: CASSPPFAGEGGIDTQYF.

CDR3 DNA sequence: TGTGCCAGCAGTTTACGAGAGGGCTATGGCTACACCTTC. It translates to CASSLREGYGYTF. The chain combines TRBV27 with TRBJ1-2; D unresolved. Deletions cut 2 bases from V and 4 bases from J, with 8 bases between. This CDR3 region has 13 residues. Looked up from germline, CDR1 is MNHEY and CDR2 is SMNVEV (reference sequence).